This T cell receptor (beta chain) was found in a study of cytomegalovirus exposure and HLA in healthy donors. Study-wide results and limits: TCR beta chains numbering more than 150 were designated cytomegalovirus-associated.

On this clone itself: Antigen: not known.

TCRdb's copy holds only in-frame clones and misses some; the assay was immunoSEQ multiplex PCR. Here the sample spans 130,000 or so clones, 80% to 90% being singletons. Sequenced: PBMCs. The source of this sequence is a woman aged 25 to 39 in good health and CMV-seropositive.

The CDR3 DNA is TGCGCCAGCAGCTTCGTAGCAGGCGGGCTCTCCTACAATGAGCAGTTCTTC. Translation gives CASSFVAGGLSYNEQFF. The V and J genes are TRBV5-1 and TRBJ2-1; the D gene is possibly TRBD2 (5 bases). Trimming took off 2 bases at V and 0 bases at J, with 15 bases between the two ends. Per the germline V gene, CDR1 is SGHRS and CDR2 is YFSETQ. The CDR3 sequence is 17 residues long.